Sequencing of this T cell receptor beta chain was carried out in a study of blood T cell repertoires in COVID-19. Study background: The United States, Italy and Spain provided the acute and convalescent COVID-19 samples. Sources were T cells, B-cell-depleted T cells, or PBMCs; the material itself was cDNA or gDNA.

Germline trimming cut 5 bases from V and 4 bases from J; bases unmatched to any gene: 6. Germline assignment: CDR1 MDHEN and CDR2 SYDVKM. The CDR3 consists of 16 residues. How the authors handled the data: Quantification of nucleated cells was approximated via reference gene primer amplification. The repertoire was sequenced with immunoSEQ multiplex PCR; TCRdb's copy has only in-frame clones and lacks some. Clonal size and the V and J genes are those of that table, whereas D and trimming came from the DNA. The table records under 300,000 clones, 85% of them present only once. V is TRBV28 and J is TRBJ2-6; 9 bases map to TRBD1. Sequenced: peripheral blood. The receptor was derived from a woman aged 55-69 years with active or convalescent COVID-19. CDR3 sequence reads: CASSPRTGVGANVLTF. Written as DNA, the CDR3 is TGTGCCAGCAGTCCTCGGACAGGGGTCGGGGCCAACGTCCTGACTTTC.